This entry describes one TCR beta chain. Antigen: not known. This entry comes from a study of blood T cells in healthy people across ages. Through a sample-barcoded 5' primer and a J-beta primer mix, a second PCR was run for roughly 7 to 11 cycles. A single record per CDR3 protein comes from TCRdb applying MiXCR to the 5' RACE reads. The data show 700,000 to 850,000 distinct CDR3 sequences, 40% to 65% seen once. PBMCs were isolated at a quantity of at least 7 million per sample. General study points: The long-lived group displayed more naive CD4+ cells, plus higher diversity, than the aged donors did.

Germline lookup yields CDR1 MDHEN and CDR2 SYDVKM. V was clipped by 10 bases and J by 0 bases, with 9 bases between them. The CDR3 sequence is 12 residues long. The chain uses TRBV28 and TRBJ1-1; a weak D match, TRBD1 (5 bases). Material: blood. This receptor was identified in a man older than 75 in good health. CDR3 protein: CATGTMNTEAFF. The DNA for the CDR3 is TGTGCCACTGGGACCATGAACACTGAAGCTTTCTTT.